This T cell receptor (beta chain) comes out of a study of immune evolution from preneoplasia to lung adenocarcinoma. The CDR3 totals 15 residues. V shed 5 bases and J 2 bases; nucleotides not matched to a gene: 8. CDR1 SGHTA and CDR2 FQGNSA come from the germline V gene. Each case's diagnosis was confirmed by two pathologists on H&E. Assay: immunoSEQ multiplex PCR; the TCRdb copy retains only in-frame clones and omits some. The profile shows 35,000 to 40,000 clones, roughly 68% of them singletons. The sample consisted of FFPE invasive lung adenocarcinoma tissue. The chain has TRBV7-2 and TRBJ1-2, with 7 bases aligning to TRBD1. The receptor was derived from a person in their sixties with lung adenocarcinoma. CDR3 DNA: TGTGCCAGCAGCCTTACGGCAGGGGGAAACTATGGCTACACCTTC. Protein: CASSLTAGGNYGYTF.